This TCR beta chain derives from a study of blood T cell repertoires in COVID-19. The CDR3 spans 13 residues. The ends were cut back, 0 bases at V and 7 bases at J, with 6 bases in the middle. Per germline, CDR1 KGHSH and CDR2 LQKENI. Measured with immunoSEQ multiplex PCR; TCRdb has only the in-frame clones, and not every one. The sample lists tens of thousands of clones, 85% to 90% occurring once. This chain connects TRBV18 to TRBJ1-4; tentatively, D is TRBD1 (5 bases). Sample: peripheral blood. This clonotype originated in a man aged 50-59 years with active COVID-19. DNA of the CDR3: TGTGCCAGCTCACCACCGGGGGGTGAAAAACTGTTTTTT. This codes for CASSPPGGEKLFF.